This T cell receptor (beta chain) was identified during a study of cytomegalovirus exposure and HLA in healthy donors. This clone has only one observation. The PCR made use of 60 Vbeta and 13 Jbeta primers. TCRdb's table, derived via immunoSEQ multiplex PCR, lists solely in-frame clones and lacks some. The sample contains some 130,000 clones, 79% of which appear only once. V lost 2 bases and J lost 7, with 6 bases in between. Germline values: CDR1 SEHNR, CDR2 FQNEAQ (reference sequence). The CDR3 spans 12 residues. The V and J genes are TRBV7-9 and TRBJ2-1; D unclear. Sequencing used PBMCs. The clonotype originates from a man younger than 30 in good health and CMV-seronegative. The CDR3 DNA is TGTGCCAGCAGCTTATCGGTAAATGAGCAGTTCTTC. Its translation: CASSLSVNEQFF. The full variable domain, in which reference TRBV7-9 and TRBJ2-1 provide the parts outside the CDR3, is DTGVSQNPRHKITKRGQNVTFRCDPISEHNRLYWYRQTLGQGPEFLTYFQNEAQLEKSRLLSDRFSAERPKGSFSTLEIQRTEQGDSAMYLCASSLSVNEQFFGPGTRLTVL.